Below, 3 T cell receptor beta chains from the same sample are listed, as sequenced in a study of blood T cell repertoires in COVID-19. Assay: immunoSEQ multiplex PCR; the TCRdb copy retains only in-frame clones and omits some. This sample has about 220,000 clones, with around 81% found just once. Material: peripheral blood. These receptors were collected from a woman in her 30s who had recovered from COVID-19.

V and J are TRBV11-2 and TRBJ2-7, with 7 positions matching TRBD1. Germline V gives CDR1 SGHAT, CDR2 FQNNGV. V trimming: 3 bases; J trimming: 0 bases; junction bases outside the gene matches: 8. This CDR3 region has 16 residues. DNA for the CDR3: TGTGCCAGCAGCTTTCTACAGGGGCCAAGCTCCTACGAGCAGTACTTC. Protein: CASSFLQGPSSYEQYF.

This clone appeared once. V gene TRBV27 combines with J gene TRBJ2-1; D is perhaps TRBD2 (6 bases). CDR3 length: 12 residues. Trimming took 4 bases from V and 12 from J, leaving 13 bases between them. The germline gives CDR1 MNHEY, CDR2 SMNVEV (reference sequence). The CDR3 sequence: CASSSPGLGQFF. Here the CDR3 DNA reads TGTGCCAGCAGTTCCCCGGGACTGGGGCAGTTCTTC.

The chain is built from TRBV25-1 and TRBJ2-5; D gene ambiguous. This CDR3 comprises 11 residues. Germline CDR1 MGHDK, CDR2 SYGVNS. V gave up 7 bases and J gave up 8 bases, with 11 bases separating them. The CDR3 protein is CASTYHRTQYF. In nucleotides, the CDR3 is TGTGCCAGCACTTATCATAGAACCCAGTACTTC.